This is a list of T cell receptor beta chains from one sample in a study of OX40 agonist ivuxolimab in advanced cancers. Method: immunoSEQ multiplex PCR; TCRdb's copy keeps in-frame clones and lacks some. The repertoire consists of around 78,000 clones, with approximately 81% occurring once and the leading ten covering 3.5% to 6%. Sequenced material: CD4+ or CD8+ T cells sorted from blood, taken in a trial of the OX40 agonist ivuxolimab. All receptors come from an adult with an advanced solid tumor such as melanoma, head and neck, liver or kidney cancer. Both conserved end residues are part of each CDR3. D genes are given only for firm matches. Some rows mark clone size as missing; the rest say once, few, many or name a class of expanded clone.

cdr3_length: 15; d_call: TRBD2; v_call: TRBV27; j_call: TRBJ2-1; clone_size: few; cdr3_aa: CASSLSSGADGEQFF; cdr3_nt: TGTGCCAGCAGTTTATCAAGCGGGGCCGACGGTGAGCAGTTCTTC
cdr3_length: 15; d_call: NA; v_call: TRBV5-1; j_call: TRBJ2-2; clone_size: NA; cdr3_aa: CASSLGGRSAGELFF; cdr3_nt: TGCGCCAGCAGCTTGGGTGGGAGAAGCGCCGGGGAGCTGTTTTTT
cdr3_length: 16; d_call: NA; v_call: TRBV7-9; j_call: TRBJ2-7; clone_size: NA; cdr3_aa: CASSLGSEFKPYEQYF; cdr3_nt: TGTGCCAGCAGCTTAGGGTCGGAGTTCAAGCCCTACGAGCAGTACTTC
cdr3_length: 12; d_call: NA; v_call: TRBV28; j_call: TRBJ1-1; clone_size: NA; cdr3_aa: CASTYINTEAFF; cdr3_nt: TGTGCCAGCACTTATATAAACACTGAAGCTTTCTTT
cdr3_length: 18; d_call: TRBD2; v_call: TRBV7-2; j_call: TRBJ2-5; clone_size: NA; cdr3_aa: CASSRTGTSGRRQETQYF; cdr3_nt: TGTGCCAGCAGCAGGACCGGGACTAGCGGGAGACGGCAAGAGACCCAGTACTTC
cdr3_length: 15; d_call: NA; v_call: TRBV19; j_call: TRBJ2-2; clone_size: NA; cdr3_aa: CASSVGQGTAGELFF; cdr3_nt: TGTGCCAGTAGTGTAGGTCAGGGGACTGCCGGGGAGCTGTTTTTT
cdr3_length: 16; d_call: TRBD2; v_call: TRBV7-3; j_call: TRBJ2-3; clone_size: NA; cdr3_aa: CASSSYGRASTDTQYF; cdr3_nt: TGTGCCAGCAGCTCCTACGGGAGGGCCAGCACAGATACGCAGTATTTT
cdr3_length: 16; d_call: TRBD1; v_call: TRBV5-4; j_call: TRBJ2-7; clone_size: NA; cdr3_aa: CASSLGIGTGNYEQYF; cdr3_nt: TGTGCCAGCAGCTTGGGGATCGGGACAGGGAACTACGAGCAGTACTTC
cdr3_length: 15; d_call: NA; v_call: TRBV7-8; j_call: TRBJ2-5; clone_size: NA; cdr3_aa: CASSLVPTAQETQYF; cdr3_nt: TGTGCCAGCAGCTTAGTGCCGACAGCTCAAGAGACCCAGTACTTC
cdr3_length: 14; d_call: NA; v_call: TRBV27; j_call: TRBJ1-1; clone_size: NA; cdr3_aa: CASSPPGANTEAFF; cdr3_nt: TGTGCCAGCAGTCCGCCTGGGGCGAACACTGAAGCTTTCTTT
cdr3_length: 14; d_call: NA; v_call: TRBV7-6; j_call: TRBJ1-3; clone_size: NA; cdr3_aa: CASSLARVANTIYF; cdr3_nt: TGTGCCAGCAGCTTAGCCAGGGTGGCAAACACCATATATTTT
cdr3_length: 14; d_call: TRBD1; v_call: TRBV6-1; j_call: TRBJ1-4; clone_size: NA; cdr3_aa: CASIPGTGPEKLFF; cdr3_nt: TGTGCCAGCATCCCCGGGACAGGCCCTGAAAAACTGTTTTTT
cdr3_length: 17; d_call: TRBD2; v_call: TRBV6-1; j_call: TRBJ2-7; clone_size: NA; cdr3_aa: CASSEALGTSGGYEQYF; cdr3_nt: TGTGCCAGCAGTGAAGCTCTTGGGACTAGCGGGGGGTACGAGCAGTACTTC
cdr3_length: 18; d_call: NA; v_call: TRBV10-1; j_call: TRBJ2-6; clone_size: NA; cdr3_aa: CASPLGPVSGAGANVLTF; cdr3_nt: TGCGCCAGCCCCCTGGGCCCCGTAAGCGGTGCTGGGGCCAACGTCCTGACTTTC
cdr3_length: 16; d_call: NA; v_call: TRBV2; j_call: TRBJ1-1; clone_size: NA; cdr3_aa: CASSEYELQGNTEAFF; cdr3_nt: TGTGCCAGCAGTGAATACGAGTTGCAGGGGAACACTGAAGCTTTCTTT
cdr3_length: 15; d_call: TRBD1; v_call: TRBV7-3; j_call: TRBJ2-2; clone_size: few; cdr3_aa: CASSGGTGYTGELFF; cdr3_nt: TGTGCCAGCAGCGGAGGGACAGGGTATACCGGGGAGCTGTTTTTT
cdr3_length: 16; d_call: NA; v_call: TRBV15; j_call: TRBJ1-4; clone_size: once; cdr3_aa: CATSRGQAATNEKLFF; cdr3_nt: TGTGCCACCAGCAGAGGCCAAGCCGCAACTAATGAAAAACTGTTTTTT
cdr3_length: 18; d_call: NA; v_call: TRBV4-3; j_call: TRBJ2-1; clone_size: many; cdr3_aa: CASSQDALALVRHNEQFF; cdr3_nt: TGCGCCAGCAGCCAAGACGCTTTAGCCCTTGTTCGGCACAATGAGCAGTTCTTC
cdr3_length: 12; d_call: NA; v_call: TRBV5-1; j_call: TRBJ2-4; clone_size: NA; cdr3_aa: CASSLDKNIQYF; cdr3_nt: TGCGCCAGCAGCTTGGACAAAAACATTCAGTACTTC
cdr3_length: 15; d_call: TRBD2; v_call: TRBV27; j_call: TRBJ2-1; clone_size: NA; cdr3_aa: CASSSLAGDWNEQFF; cdr3_nt: TGTGCCAGCAGTTCACTAGCGGGAGATTGGAATGAGCAGTTCTTC
cdr3_length: 15; d_call: NA; v_call: TRBV18; j_call: TRBJ1-2; clone_size: NA; cdr3_aa: CASSPDNLANYGYTF; cdr3_nt: TGTGCCAGCTCACCGGACAACCTTGCTAACTATGGCTACACCTTC
cdr3_length: 13; d_call: NA; v_call: TRBV15; j_call: TRBJ1-2; clone_size: NA; cdr3_aa: CATSHRGRYGYTF; cdr3_nt: TGTGCCACCAGCCATAGAGGGAGATATGGCTACACCTTC
cdr3_length: 12; d_call: NA; v_call: TRBV7-2; j_call: TRBJ2-3; clone_size: NA; cdr3_aa: CASSSLEDTQYF; cdr3_nt: TGTGCCAGCAGCTCCCTGGAAGATACGCAGTATTTT
cdr3_length: 15; d_call: NA; v_call: TRBV4-2; j_call: TRBJ2-5; clone_size: NA; cdr3_aa: CASSLTSGKRETQYF; cdr3_nt: TGTGCCAGCAGCCTAACTTCCGGGAAAAGGGAGACCCAGTACTTC
cdr3_length: 13; d_call: NA; v_call: TRBV6-5; j_call: TRBJ2-7; clone_size: NA; cdr3_aa: CASMPWASYEQYF; cdr3_nt: TGTGCCAGCATGCCCTGGGCCTCCTACGAGCAGTACTTC
cdr3_length: 14; d_call: NA; v_call: TRBV6-5; j_call: TRBJ2-2; clone_size: NA; cdr3_aa: CATKLNAITGELFF; cdr3_nt: TGTGCCACCAAGTTAAACGCGATCACCGGGGAGCTGTTTTTT
cdr3_length: 15; d_call: NA; v_call: TRBV29-1; j_call: TRBJ1-1; clone_size: NA; cdr3_aa: CSVELPDRRDTEAFF; cdr3_nt: TGCAGCGTTGAATTACCCGACAGGAGAGACACTGAAGCTTTCTTT
cdr3_length: 13; d_call: TRBD1; v_call: TRBV29-1; j_call: TRBJ1-5; clone_size: NA; cdr3_aa: CSVRGTGNTPQHF; cdr3_nt: TGCAGCGTTAGGGGGACAGGTAATACGCCCCAGCATTTT
cdr3_length: 13; d_call: NA; v_call: TRBV19; j_call: TRBJ2-7; clone_size: once; cdr3_aa: CASTAGLSYEQYF; cdr3_nt: TGTGCCAGTACCGCGGGACTCTCCTACGAGCAGTACTTC
cdr3_length: 15; d_call: NA; v_call: TRBV5-4; j_call: TRBJ2-1; clone_size: NA; cdr3_aa: CASSLAGGAYNEQFF; cdr3_nt: TGTGCCAGCAGCTTGGCGGGGGGCGCGTACAATGAGCAGTTCTTC
cdr3_length: 13; d_call: NA; v_call: TRBV11-3; j_call: TRBJ2-3; clone_size: NA; cdr3_aa: CASSPATGDTQYF; cdr3_nt: TGTGCCAGCAGCCCGGCCACTGGGGATACGCAGTATTTT
cdr3_length: 12; d_call: TRBD1; v_call: TRBV29-1; j_call: TRBJ1-4; clone_size: NA; cdr3_aa: CSGGQSNEKLFF; cdr3_nt: TGCAGCGGGGGACAGTCTAATGAAAAACTGTTTTTT
cdr3_length: 13; d_call: NA; v_call: TRBV6-5; j_call: TRBJ1-5; clone_size: NA; cdr3_aa: CASSYSSDQPQHF; cdr3_nt: TGTGCCAGCAGTTACTCGTCGGATCAGCCCCAGCATTTT
cdr3_length: 15; d_call: NA; v_call: TRBV4-2; j_call: TRBJ1-5; clone_size: NA; cdr3_aa: CASSLVPGLNQPQHF; cdr3_nt: TGTGCCAGCAGCTTGGTTCCAGGGTTGAATCAGCCCCAGCATTTT
cdr3_length: 13; d_call: NA; v_call: TRBV7-9; j_call: TRBJ1-2; clone_size: NA; cdr3_aa: CASSLVRGSGYTF; cdr3_nt: TGTGCCAGCAGCTTGGTCCGTGGCAGCGGCTACACCTTC
cdr3_length: 13; d_call: TRBD1; v_call: TRBV5-6; j_call: TRBJ2-7; clone_size: NA; cdr3_aa: CASSFGTDYEQYF; cdr3_nt: TGTGCCAGCAGCTTCGGGACAGACTACGAGCAGTACTTC
cdr3_length: 15; d_call: NA; v_call: TRBV18; j_call: TRBJ1-1; clone_size: NA; cdr3_aa: CASSRTSKPDTEAFF; cdr3_nt: TGTGCCAGCTCCCGAACTTCCAAGCCTGACACTGAAGCTTTCTTT
cdr3_length: 14; d_call: TRBD2; v_call: TRBV28; j_call: TRBJ2-2; clone_size: NA; cdr3_aa: CASSPGGNTGELFF; cdr3_nt: TGTGCCAGCAGTCCGGGGGGTAACACCGGGGAGCTGTTTTTT
cdr3_length: 12; d_call: TRBD1; v_call: TRBV7-9; j_call: TRBJ1-1; clone_size: NA; cdr3_aa: CASSLSGTEAFF; cdr3_nt: TGTGCCAGCAGCTTATCGGGGACAGAGGCTTTCTTT
cdr3_length: 16; d_call: TRBD1; v_call: TRBV4-1; j_call: TRBJ2-7; clone_size: NA; cdr3_aa: CASSSIPGQASYEQYF; cdr3_nt: TGCGCCAGCAGCTCCATCCCGGGACAGGCCTCCTACGAGCAGTACTTC
cdr3_length: 16; d_call: TRBD1; v_call: TRBV5-6; j_call: TRBJ2-2; clone_size: NA; cdr3_aa: CASSFYRPTGAGELFF; cdr3_nt: TGTGCCAGCAGCTTCTACAGACCCACAGGGGCCGGGGAGCTGTTTTTT
cdr3_length: 17; d_call: TRBD1; v_call: TRBV4-3; j_call: TRBJ1-4; clone_size: NA; cdr3_aa: CASSQGFSGTGDEKLFF; cdr3_nt: TGCGCCAGCAGCCAAGGTTTCTCGGGGACAGGGGATGAAAAACTGTTTTTT
cdr3_length: 15; d_call: TRBD2; v_call: TRBV6-1; j_call: TRBJ2-7; clone_size: NA; cdr3_aa: CASSEFSGATYEQYF; cdr3_nt: TGTGCCAGCAGTGAGTTTAGCGGGGCCACCTACGAGCAGTACTTC
cdr3_length: 17; d_call: TRBD2; v_call: TRBV19; j_call: TRBJ2-7; clone_size: NA; cdr3_aa: CASSRTAPSGRRVEQYF; cdr3_nt: TGTGCCAGTAGTAGAACGGCTCCCAGCGGGAGACGTGTCGAGCAGTACTTC
cdr3_length: 14; d_call: TRBD1; v_call: TRBV13; j_call: TRBJ1-6; clone_size: NA; cdr3_aa: CASSLDRGISPLHF; cdr3_nt: TGTGCCAGCAGCTTGGACAGGGGTATTTCACCCCTCCACTTT
cdr3_length: 15; d_call: TRBD1; v_call: TRBV19; j_call: TRBJ1-6; clone_size: NA; cdr3_aa: CATKGTASPNSPLHF; cdr3_nt: TGTGCCACCAAAGGGACAGCATCTCCTAATTCACCCCTCCACTTT
cdr3_length: 14; d_call: NA; v_call: TRBV6-4; j_call: TRBJ1-6; clone_size: NA; cdr3_aa: CASSAGQINSPLHF; cdr3_nt: TGTGCCAGCAGTGCGGGGCAGATTAATTCACCCCTCCACTTT
cdr3_length: 15; d_call: NA; v_call: TRBV6-1; j_call: TRBJ1-2; clone_size: NA; cdr3_aa: CASSESIKAAYGYTF; cdr3_nt: TGTGCCAGCAGTGAAAGTATAAAGGCTGCCTATGGCTACACCTTC